The source of this T cell receptor (beta chain) is a study of CXCR3-negative and CXCR3-positive naive CD8 T cells. General observations from the study: Both naive subsets showed comparably high diversity, and memory CD8+ cells showed much lower diversity. Researchers reported similar TRBV-TRBJ usage in naive CXCR3-negative and CXCR3-positive cells, though memory differed.

The authors prepared UMI-labeled TRB cDNA libraries by 5' RACE. From the 5' RACE reads, TCRdb lists one entry per CDR3 protein and no DNA. The sample table sets out about 22,000 distinct CDR3 sequences. As for this clonotype: Its antigen is unidentified.

The CDR3 runs 14 residues. Looked up from germline, CDR1 is SGHRS and CDR2 is YFSETQ. Sorts performed in triplicate captured some 270,000 cells each from every CD8+ T cell subset. Sequenced input: memory CD8+ T cells from blood. The rearrangement uses TRBV5-1 and TRBJ2-2. This clonotype originated in a human donor in good health. Some clones in this sample may be carry-over from other donors' samples. CDR3 in amino acids: CASSLEAGPGELFF.